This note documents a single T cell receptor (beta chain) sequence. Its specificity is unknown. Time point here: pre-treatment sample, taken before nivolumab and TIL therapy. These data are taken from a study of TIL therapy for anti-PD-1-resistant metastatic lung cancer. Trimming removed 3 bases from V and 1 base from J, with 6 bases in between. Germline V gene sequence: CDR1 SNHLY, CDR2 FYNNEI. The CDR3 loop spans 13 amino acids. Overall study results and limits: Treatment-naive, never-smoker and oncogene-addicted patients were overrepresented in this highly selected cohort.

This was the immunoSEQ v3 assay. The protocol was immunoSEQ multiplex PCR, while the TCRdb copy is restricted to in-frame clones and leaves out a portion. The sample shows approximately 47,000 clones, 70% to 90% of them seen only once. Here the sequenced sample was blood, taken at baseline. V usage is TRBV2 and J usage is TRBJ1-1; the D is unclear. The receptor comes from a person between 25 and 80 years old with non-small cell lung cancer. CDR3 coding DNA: TGTGCCAGCAGTGACCAAGGGAACACTGAAGCTTTCTTT. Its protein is CASSDQGNTEAFF. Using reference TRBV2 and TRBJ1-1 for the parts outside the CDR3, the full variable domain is EPEVTQTPSHQVTQMGQEVILRCVPISNHLYFYWYRQILGQKVEFLVSFYNNEISEKSEIFDDQFSVERPDGSNFTLKIRSTKLEDSAMYFCASSDQGNTEAFFGQGTRLTVV.